Listed below are T cell receptor beta chains from one sample, sequenced in a study of blood T cell repertoires in COVID-19. TCRdb's copy holds only in-frame clones and misses some; the assay was immunoSEQ multiplex PCR. The sample records roughly 240,000 clones, over 80% being singletons. Sequencing was performed on PBMCs or T cells enriched from blood (not recorded which). The receptors here all came from a man aged 50 to 59 who had been exposed to COVID-19. Both conserved end residues are part of each CDR3. A D gene is named only where the DNA matches it firmly. Size is omitted from some rows. Given values are once, few, many or a class for expanded clones.

j_gene	v_gene	d_gene	abundance	CDR3nt	CDR3aa
TRBJ1-6	TRBV21-1	NA	NA	TGTGCCAGCAGCATTTGGACAGGGGGAAGTTCACCCCTCCACTTT	CASSIWTGGSSPLHF
TRBJ1-5	TRBV5-6	TRBD1	NA	TGTGCCAGCAGCCGACGGGACAGCCATCAGCCCCAGCATTTT	CASSRRDSHQPQHF
TRBJ1-1	TRBV2	NA	NA	TGTGCCAGCAGTCTAGGGGGGGGTACTGAAGCTTTCTTT	CASSLGGGTEAFF
TRBJ2-2	TRBV5-1	NA	NA	TGCGCCAGCAGCCTCCAGGGGTCCGGGGAGCTGTTTTTT	CASSLQGSGELFF
TRBJ1-6	TRBV5-4	NA	NA	TGTGCCAGCAGCTTAGGGGTGGTGGGTACTTCACCCCTCCACTTT	CASSLGVVGTSPLHF
TRBJ1-1	TRBV27	NA	NA	TGTGCCACCTCGGGACACGGGAAGAACACTGAAGCTTTCTTT	CATSGHGKNTEAFF
TRBJ2-5	TRBV7-2	TRBD2	NA	TGTGCCAGCAGCTTGGGGATACTAGCGGGCCGATTTTCTCAAGAGACCCAGTACTTC	CASSLGILAGRFSQETQYF
TRBJ1-1	TRBV11-3	NA	NA	TGTGCCAGCAGCTACGTACAGGGTAGTGAAGCTTTCTTT	CASSYVQGSEAFF
TRBJ2-3	TRBV7-9	NA	NA	TGTGCCAGCAGCCCTCAGGGGGGTAGCACAGATACGCAGTATTTT	CASSPQGGSTDTQYF
TRBJ1-5	TRBV7-9	NA	NA	TGTGCCAGCAGCTTAGCGGGGCGAGATAGCAATCAGCCCCAGCATTTT	CASSLAGRDSNQPQHF
TRBJ1-6	TRBV28	TRBD1	NA	TGTGCCAGCAGTCCCGCGACAGGGAACGGGGATTCACCCCTCCACTTT	CASSPATGNGDSPLHF
TRBJ1-3	TRBV6-1	NA	NA	TGTGCCAGCAGTGAAGGGAAGGGGGTGAGGACTGGAAACACCATATATTTT	CASSEGKGVRTGNTIYF
TRBJ1-1	TRBV28	TRBD1	NA	TGTGCCAGCAGTTTACTCCCGGGACAGGGGAATACTGAAGCTTTCTTT	CASSLLPGQGNTEAFF
TRBJ2-7	TRBV9	TRBD1	NA	TGTGCCAGCAGCGTTCCGGGACAGGGGGGTGAGCAGTACTTC	CASSVPGQGGEQYF
TRBJ1-1	TRBV2	NA	NA	TGTGCCAGCGGCCCCCCAACGAACACTGAAGCTTTCTTT	CASGPPTNTEAFF
TRBJ1-5	TRBV7-6	TRBD1	NA	TGTGCCAGCAGCTTAGAGGGACAGGATGGGGGGCCCCAGCATTTT	CASSLEGQDGGPQHF
TRBJ1-4	TRBV2	TRBD1	NA	TGTGCCAGCAGCCAGAATCGGGGGACAGACGGAGAAAAACTGTTTTTT	CASSQNRGTDGEKLFF
TRBJ1-4	TRBV19	TRBD1	NA	TGTGCCAGTAGTATAGCGCGAAAGGGGGCCAATGAAAAACTGTTTTTT	CASSIARKGANEKLFF
TRBJ1-6	TRBV4-1	NA	NA	TGCGCCAGCAGCCAACCAGGTTTTAATTCACCCCTCCACTTT	CASSQPGFNSPLHF
TRBJ2-5	TRBV11-3	TRBD2	once	TGTGCCAGCAGCCCTTGGACTAGCGGGGAGCTAGAGACCCAGTACTTC	CASSPWTSGELETQYF
TRBJ1-2	TRBV29-1	TRBD1	NA	TGCAGCGTTGATGGGGCAGGGGGATATGGCTACACCTTC	CSVDGAGGYGYTF
TRBJ2-7	TRBV3-1/TRBV3-2	TRBD2	NA	TGTGCCAGCAGCCCGGGACTAGCGGGGCTCTACGAGCAGTACTTC	CASSPGLAGLYEQYF